The source of this T cell receptor gamma chain is a study of Vδ1+ human thymocytes (dated by TCRdb to 2016 to 2019). Some background on the complete study: As a data resource, the study described the mRNA-level TRG and TRD CDR3 repertoires of highly purified Vdelta1+ thymocytes obtained from young children. Earlier work had validated the multiplex-based CDR3 amplicon strategy against 5'RACE-based methods for generating CDR3 amplicons.

Including the terminal cysteine and phenylalanine, the CDR3 comprises 12 residues. Only the CDR3 region is kept as DNA, spanning 36 bases read in frame from base 1. V is trimmed back by 0 bases and J by 9 bases, and the junction contains 5 bases that no gene match accounts for. CDR1 and CDR2, per the germline V gene, are EGSNGY and YDSYNSKV. Thymic samples were depleted of alphabeta T cells, then CD3+ TCRVdelta1+ TCRVdelta2- thymocytes were FACS-sorted. Sorted Vdelta1+ thymocyte purity ranged from roughly 97% to 99.6%. The thymic specimens were obtained from 7 or 8 paediatric patients, aged roughly 5 days to 16 months, who were having corrective cardiac surgery. The thymic tissue was dispersed, and mononuclear cells were isolated using a Histopaque-1077 density gradient. Staining used anti-TCRVdelta1 clone TS8.2, anti-TCRVdelta2 clone B6, anti-CD3 clone HIT3a and anti-TCRalphabeta clone IP26 antibodies.

This clone occurred a few times. Its antigen has not been determined. A much larger clone differs from this one at a single base, so this may be a read error. Additional DNA sequences in this sample encode the identical CDR3. Overall study outcomes, separate from this receptor: Despite high sort purity, 20% to 25% of thymic TRD sequences were Vdelta2 (and few Vdelta3), unlike peripheral blood Vdelta1+ controls. Many TRG clonotypes were found to be shared between donors (up to about 7x10^3), whereas TRD repertoires were found to be essentially private (max roughly 120 shared). Because no clustering by age or sex was observed, donors were not stratified by these variables in the analyses. Thymic TRG and TRD repertoires appeared highly polyclonal with Gaussian CDR3 length distributions, unlike oligoclonal peripheral blood repertoires. Because unexpected Vdelta2 sequences could lead to misinterpretation of bulk repertoire data, the authors recommended using highly purified populations and single-cell validation.

RNA was isolated using the RNeasy mini kit, and reverse transcription was performed with Superscript III. CDR3 amplicons were generated by multiplex PCR with pooled V-gene forward primers and a constant-region reverse primer carrying Illumina adaptor overhangs. After gel purification, the amplicons were indexed with Nextera index primers during eight to nine additional PCR cycles and then purified using AMPure XP beads. Sequencing of the libraries was done on an Illumina MiSeq using paired-end 250 bp reads, dual indexing and a roughly 21% PhiX spike-in. On the study's bioinformatics: Read quality was checked with FastQC, and TRG read pairs were merged using ea-utils fastq-join. IMGT/HighV-QUEST was used to annotate sequences, retaining only productive sequences with an unambiguous V-gene assignment, and each clonotype was defined by an identical CDR3 sequence. VDJtools 1.1.1, tcR 2.2.3, Treemap and vegan Shannon diversity in R 3.4.4 were used for downstream analysis. Public reads were reanalyzed in TCRdb with CATT, and rows carrying the same DNA were merged afterwards. What appears here as the V and J calls and clone size reflects TCRdb's work, not the paper's. The sample yields roughly 30,000 gamma-chain clones; 15% to 25% were counted once. The ten largest clonotypes hold less than 2% of the sample.

The source material was Vdelta1+ gamma-delta thymocytes from the thymus. What the cell subset or site label conveys for this sample: FACS-sorted CD3+ TCRalphabeta- TCRVdelta1+ TCRVdelta2- thymocytes. Recombination joined TRGV2 with TRGJ1 or TRGJ2. This clonotype originated in a boy younger than two who had congenital heart surgery. The CDR3 here reads CATWDGPFKKLF. In nucleotide form, the sequence is TGTGCCACCTGGGACGGGCCTTTTAAGAAACTCTTT.